The entry below gives a single TCR beta chain sequence along with its context. Clones were read by immunoSEQ multiplex PCR, and TCRdb kept only the in-frame ones, dropping some. Here the sample spans more than 85,000 clones, just over 90% being singletons. These data belong to a study of T cell changes during pregnancy in multiple sclerosis. CDR1 is SGHNT, CDR2 YYREEE, per germline (reference sequence). This CDR3 spans 15 amino acids. The ends lost 4 bases at V and 0 bases at J; junction bases unmatched: 2. The chain combines TRBV5-4 with TRBJ2-1; 9 bases align to TRBD2. This receptor was identified in a female donor in good health, enrolled as a control in a pregnancy study. The specimen comprised peripheral blood, sampled in the third trimester of pregnancy. CDR3 bases: TGTGCCAGCAGCCCTAGCGGGGCCTCCTACAATGAGCAGTTCTTC. Translation gives CASSPSGASYNEQFF.